This TCR beta chain was observed in a study of control samples from healthy donors and cancer patients (dated by TCRdb to 2018 to 2021). The library relied on the immunoSEQ multiplex PCR assay. TCRdb holds this immuneACCESS table with in-frame rearrangements only. Some clones are missing; in checked studies, unresolved V genes explain under half, and the rest has no known cause. Across this sample there are about 120,000 clones, with 75% to 90% seen only once. The ten largest clones represent around 1.1% of the sample. The CDR3 runs 15 residues from the cysteine to the phenylalanine. The DNA shown is the 45-base CDR3, in frame from base 1. Trimming leaves V shorter by 1 base and J shorter by 8 bases, with the junction holding 7 bases beyond the gene matches. CDR1 LGHDT and CDR2 YNNKEL are derived from the germline V gene (reference sequence). The sample holds one count of this clone. No cognate antigen has been identified for it. No per-base quality is available; no much larger clone lies one base away.

This receptor was obtained from a woman aged 45 to 65 with colorectal cancer. Sequenced: PBMCs. This chain joins TRBV3-1 (or the pseudogene TRBV3-2) to TRBJ1-4; 7 middle bases align to TRBD1. The DNA sequence is TGTGCCAGCAGCCAAGTGGGGCAGGGGGAGGAAAAACTGTTTTTT. The resulting protein is CASSQVGQGEEKLFF.